This TCR beta chain derives from a study of blood T cell repertoires in COVID-19. About the research overall: Spain, Italy and the United States supplied samples that represented acute and convalescent COVID-19. Sources were T cells, B-cell-depleted T cells, or PBMCs; the material itself was cDNA or gDNA.

As originally analysed: Amplifying reference gene primers gave estimates of nucleated cell counts. Some clones are missing from TCRdb's copy, which holds only in-frame ones; the method was immunoSEQ multiplex PCR. D and trimming were read from the DNA, whereas the V and J calls and clone size are those reported in that table. This sample carries approximately 170,000 clones, around nine tenths of them seen once, and the ten largest clones take around 3.5%. The germline V gene has CDR1 SGHNT and CDR2 YYREEE (reference sequence). CDR3 size: 16 residues. V shed 4 bases and J shed 6 bases, with 19 bases lying between them.

This chain connects TRBV5-4 to TRBJ2-2, with D perhaps TRBD2 (6 bases). Sequencing used peripheral blood. The clonotype originates from a man between 65 and 85 years old with acute or convalescent COVID-19. This CDR3 is CASSKFTSSAAGELFF. As DNA, the CDR3 is TGTGCCAGCAGCAAATTTACTAGCTCGGCGGCCGGGGAGCTGTTTTTT.